Listed here are 3 T cell receptor gamma chains from one sample, sequenced in a study of γδ T cells in repeated Plasmodium falciparum infection. TCRdb re-processed the multiplex PCR reads via CATT. The profile shows approximately 26,000 gamma-chain clones, over 2.5% of them singletons. Bulk repertoires came from Vgamma9/Vdelta2+ or Vdelta2-negative gammadelta T cells flow-sorted from PBMC. Sequenced input: gamma-delta T cells from blood. These receptor sequences come from a pool of human donors (malaria-infected and uninfected, not separated).

On this clone itself: The TCRdb protein comes from a much larger clone and disagrees with this DNA's translation at residue 3, likely due to a read error; the protein given here is derived from the DNA. The chain links TRGV9 to TRGJ1 or TRGJ2. The J gene comes from matching the DNA to germline here; TCRdb lacks it. Germline V gives CDR1 GITISATS, CDR2 ISYDGTV (reference sequence). This CDR3 comprises 20 residues. CDR3 coding DNA: TGTGCCTCGTGGGAGGTGGCGCGCCCTACCACCTATCCTCAGAAGAATAAGAAACTCTTT. Protein sequence: CASWEVARPTTYPQKNKKLF.

This clone was seen many times. TCRdb assigns this DNA the protein of a much larger clone, which departs from its translation at residue 12; this likely reflects a read error, and the protein shown comes from translating the DNA. The chain links TRGV9 to TRGJ1 or TRGJ2. The CDR3 contains 15 residues. Germline-derived CDR1 and CDR2 are GITISATS and ISYDGTV (reference sequence). The CDR3 sequence: CALWEPTYFYYRKLF. The CDR3 DNA is TGTGCCTTGTGGGAGCCCACATACTTTTATTATAGGAAACTCTTT.

Many counts were recorded for this clone. A far larger clone is only one base removed, so a read error is likely. It is unclear where the CDR3 begins or ends on the DNA, so no DNA is shown, and the CDR3 is as TCRdb lists it. No J gene was assigned, while the V gene was called as TRGV9. The CDR3 sequence runs 30 residues, both termini included. Germline CDR1 and CDR2: GITISATS and ISYDGTV (reference sequence). The CDR3: CALWEQGLRNSLAVEQHLLSQVSIGRIQHF.